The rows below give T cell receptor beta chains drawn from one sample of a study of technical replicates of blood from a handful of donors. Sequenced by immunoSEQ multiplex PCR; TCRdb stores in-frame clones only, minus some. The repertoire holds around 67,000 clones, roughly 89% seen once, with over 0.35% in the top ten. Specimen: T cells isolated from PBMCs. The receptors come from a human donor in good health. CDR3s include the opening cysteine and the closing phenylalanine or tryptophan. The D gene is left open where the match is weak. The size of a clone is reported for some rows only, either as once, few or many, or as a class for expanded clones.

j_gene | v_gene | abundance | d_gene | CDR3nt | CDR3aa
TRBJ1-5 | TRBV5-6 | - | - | TGTGCCAGCAGCTGGAGGGGTGATCAGCCCCAGCATTTT | CASSWRGDQPQHF
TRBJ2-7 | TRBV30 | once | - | TGTGCCTGGTCCGGGGTCGGGGGGCTTTACGAGCAGTACTTC | CAWSGVGGLYEQYF
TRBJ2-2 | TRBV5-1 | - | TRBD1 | TGCGCCAGCAGCACGGGACAGGGAAGAACCGGGGAGCTGTTTTTT | CASSTGQGRTGELFF
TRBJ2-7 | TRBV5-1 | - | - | TGCGCCAGCAGCTATAACAGGGACTACGAGCAGTACTTC | CASSYNRDYEQYF
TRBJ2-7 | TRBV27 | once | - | TGTGCCAGCAGTTTGCAGGACGGACTCTACGAGCAGTACTTC | CASSLQDGLYEQYF
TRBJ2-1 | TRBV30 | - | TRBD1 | TGTGCCTGGGCCTTCATACCGGGACAGGCAGGCAATGAGCAGTTCTTC | CAWAFIPGQAGNEQFF
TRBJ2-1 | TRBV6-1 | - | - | TGTGCCAGCAGTGAAGTGAGTGAGCTAAGCTCCTACAATGAGCAGTTCTTC | CASSEVSELSSYNEQFF
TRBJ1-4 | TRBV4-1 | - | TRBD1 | TGCGCCAGCAGCCAAGTCGGTCTGACAGGGTTATTTGAAAAACTGTTTTTT | CASSQVGLTGLFEKLFF
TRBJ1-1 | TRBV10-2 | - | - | TGCGCCAGCACCTCTCTCCAGTTCGGGGAGAACACTGAAGCTTTCTTT | CASTSLQFGENTEAFF
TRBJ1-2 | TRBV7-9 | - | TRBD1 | TGTGCCAGCAGCTCGGACAGGGTTCTCTATGGCTACACCTTC | CASSSDRVLYGYTF
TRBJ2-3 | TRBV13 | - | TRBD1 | TGTGCCAGCAGCTTGGGACAGACCACAGATACGCAGTATTTT | CASSLGQTTDTQYF
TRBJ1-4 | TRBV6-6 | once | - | TGTGCCAGCAGTTACCCTGGTCAGGGCAATGAAAAACTGTTTTTT | CASSYPGQGNEKLFF
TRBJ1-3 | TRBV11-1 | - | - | TGTGCCAGCAGCTTGGTAGGGGAAGACGGAAACACCATATATTTT | CASSLVGEDGNTIYF
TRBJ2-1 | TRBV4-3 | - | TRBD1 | TGCGCCAGCAGCCAAGATTCGGGACAGGGAACCCTAAATGAGCAGTTCTTC | CASSQDSGQGTLNEQFF
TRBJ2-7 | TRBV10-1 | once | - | TGCGCCTTGCACCGGAGGGGGGGCTACGAGCAGTACTTC | CALHRRGGYEQYF
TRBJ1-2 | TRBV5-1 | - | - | TGCGCCAGCAGCTTGGTTAGGCAGGGAGGCTATGGCTACACCTTC | CASSLVRQGGYGYTF
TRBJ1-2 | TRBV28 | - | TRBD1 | TGTGCCAGCAGTTTTGTCCTCCCACAGGGGGCTAACTATGGCTACACCTTC | CASSFVLPQGANYGYTF
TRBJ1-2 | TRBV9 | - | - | TGTGCCAGCCACGGCGGACTCCGCTATGGCTACACCTTC | CASHGGLRYGYTF
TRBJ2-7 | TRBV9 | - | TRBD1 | TGTGCCAGCAGCGCATCGACAGGGGGAGCCTACGAGCAGTACTTC | CASSASTGGAYEQYF
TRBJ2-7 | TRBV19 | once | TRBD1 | TGTGCCAGTAGTTTGGGACAGGCATCCTACGAGCAGTACTTC | CASSLGQASYEQYF
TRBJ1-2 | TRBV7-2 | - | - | TGTGCCAGCAGCTTACTGTCTCCGGGACAAGGTGGCTACACCTTC | CASSLLSPGQGGYTF
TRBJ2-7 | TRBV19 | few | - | TGTGCCAGTAGTCTACAGGGAGACGAGCAGTACTTC | CASSLQGDEQYF
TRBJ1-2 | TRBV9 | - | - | TGTGCCAGCAGCGTCGGACAGTACCTCTATGGCTACACCTTC | CASSVGQYLYGYTF
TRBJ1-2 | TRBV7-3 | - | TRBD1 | TGTGCCAGCAGCTCGACAGGGGACTCAGGGCCCTATGGCTACACCTTC | CASSSTGDSGPYGYTF